Below, 23 T cell receptor beta chains from the same sample are listed, as sequenced in a study of Ad26.COV2.S vaccination and SARS-CoV-2 variants. Indicated treatment: roughly 19 received Ad26.COV2.S at low or high dose, single or two shots; 5 received placebo; per-sample allocation not given. The samples were gathered on day 63 after the first injection of vaccine or placebo. This table comes from immunoSEQ multiplex PCR, and its TCRdb copy is limited to in-frame clones, with some not included. The table lists roughly 320,000 clones, over 80% of them singletons. Sample: peripheral blood, taken in a trial of Ad26.COV2.S vaccine versus placebo. All receptors come from a person aged 18 to 65 who received the Ad26.COV2.S COVID-19 vaccine or a placebo.

This clone was picked up a small number of times. V usage is TRBV28 and J usage is TRBJ1-2; tentatively, D is TRBD1 (5 bases). The CDR3 contains 14 residues. The ends were cut back, 6 bases at V and 0 bases at J, with 11 bases in the middle. Germline CDR1 is MDHEN and CDR2 is SYDVKM. The CDR3 is CASRIQGPNYGYTF. CDR3 nucleotide sequence: TGTGCCAGCAGGATCCAGGGCCCTAACTATGGCTACACCTTC.

This clone has a handful of counts. The V gene is TRBV5-1, the J gene TRBJ1-1; D may be TRBD1 (6 bases). V lost 2 bases to trimming and J lost 4 bases, with 12 bases between them. The CDR3 has 14 residues. CDR1 and CDR2 (germline): SGHRS, YFSETQ. The CDR3 bases are TGCGCCAGCAGCTTTACAGGGCAGGTCACTGAAGCTTTCTTT. Amino acids: CASSFTGQVTEAFF.

The rearrangement uses TRBV27 and TRBJ2-7; weak D call: TRBD2 (5 bases). Germline CDR1 is MNHEY and CDR2 is SMNVEV (reference sequence). The V and J ends lost 5 bases and 6 bases respectively, with 14 bases between them. This CDR3 has 13 residues. The CDR3 spells CASSPLARPEQYF. CDR3 coding DNA: TGTGCCAGCAGTCCCCTAGCCAGGCCCGAGCAGTACTTC.

The chain has TRBV10-1 and TRBJ1-2, with D possibly being TRBD1 (5 bases). Trimming took 4 bases from V and 2 from J, leaving 20 bases between them. The CDR3 runs to 17 residues. Germline V gene sequence: CDR1 WNHNN, CDR2 SYGVQD (reference sequence). In nucleotides, the CDR3 is TGCGCCAGCAGTGTGCCCCGGGACCCCGGCGCCAACTATGGCTACACCTTC. Translated, it gives CASSVPRDPGANYGYTF.

The V call is TRBV19, the J call TRBJ1-1, with 7 bases fitting TRBD1. V shed 3 bases and J 1 base; nucleotides not matched to a gene: 5. Per the germline V gene, CDR1 is LNHDA and CDR2 is SQIVND (reference sequence). This CDR3 spans 15 amino acids. CDR3 in DNA: TGTGCCAGTAGTATCAGACAGGGAGCGAACACTGAAGCTTTCTTT. This sequence encodes CASSIRQGANTEAFF.

This clone showed up many times. The chain links TRBV5-4 to TRBJ1-1; TRBD1 matches 9 bases. This CDR3 has 14 amino acids. With V trimmed by 4 bases and J by 2 bases, 3 bases remained unmatched. In germline, CDR1 is SGHNT, CDR2 YYREEE (reference sequence). CDR3 sequence (DNA): TGTGCCAGCAGCAGACAGGGGGAAAACACTGAAGCTTTCTTT. Translated: CASSRQGENTEAFF.

Only a few counts were recorded for this clone. V is TRBV27 and J is TRBJ1-6, with D possibly matching TRBD1 (6 bases). CDR1 MNHEY and CDR2 SMNVEV come from the germline V gene (reference sequence). This CDR3 has 13 residues. V was trimmed by 6 bases and J by 8 bases, leaving 11 bases between them. CDR3 sequence reads: CASRPGDYSPLHF. DNA for the CDR3: TGTGCCAGCAGGCCAGGGGATTATTCACCCCTCCACTTT.

This chain connects TRBV9 to TRBJ2-1, with 9 bases fitting TRBD2. Trimming took 3 bases from V and 2 from J; bases not matched to a gene: 6. The CDR3 is made up of 16 amino acids. Per germline, CDR1 SGDLS and CDR2 YYNGEE. In nucleotides, the CDR3 is TGTGCCAGCAGCGGCGGGGGGGCGTTGCCCTACAATGAGCAGTTCTTC. This sequence encodes CASSGGGALPYNEQFF. The variable domain in full, with the rest retrieved from reference TRBV9 and TRBJ2-1, is DSGVTQTPKHLITATGQRVTLRCSPRSGDLSVYWYQQSLDQGLQFLIQYYNGEERAKGNILERFSAQQFPDLHSELNLSSLELGDSALYFCASSGGGALPYNEQFFGPGTRLTVL.

This clone has just a few counts. This chain joins TRBV7-9 and TRBJ1-1; no reliable D call. CDR3 length: 14 amino acids. Germline CDR1 is SEHNR and CDR2 is FQNEAQ (reference sequence). V shed 5 bases and J shed 0 bases, with 10 bases lying between them. CDR3 sequence (DNA): TGTGCCAGCAGCCCCCGGGGTATGAACACTGAAGCTTTCTTT. Protein: CASSPRGMNTEAFF.

The J gene is TRBJ1-2, the V gene TRBV6-4, with a tentative D call TRBD1 (6 bases). The germline gives CDR1 MRHNA, CDR2 SNTAGT. Trimming took off 2 bases at V and 4 bases at J, with 14 bases between the two ends. The CDR3 totals 15 residues. The CDR3 sequence: CASSDHRACIYGYTF. The CDR3 DNA reads TGTGCCAGCAGTGACCACAGGGCCTGTATCTATGGCTACACCTTC.

This clone has just a few counts. The rearrangement links TRBV28 to TRBJ2-7; D not certain. The V end lost 2 bases, the J end lost 6 bases, and 11 bases lay between the germline ends. This CDR3 region has 13 residues. The germline CDR1 and CDR2 sequences are MDHEN and SYDVKM. The CDR3 protein is CASSLTALPEQYF. CDR3 coding DNA: TGTGCCAGCAGTTTAACTGCCCTACCCGAGCAGTACTTC.

The chain uses TRBV5-1 and TRBJ1-4; no firm D call. This CDR3 is 16 amino acids long. Per the germline V gene, CDR1 is SGHRS and CDR2 is YFSETQ. V gave up 4 bases and J gave up 2 bases, with 15 bases separating them. Here the CDR3 reads CASSRTTLRTNEKLFF. The CDR3 DNA reads TGCGCCAGCAGCCGCACGACTCTTCGGACTAATGAAAAACTGTTTTTT.

The chain carries TRBV12-5 and TRBJ1-3, with no clear D. V lost 2 bases to trimming and J lost 3 bases, with 11 bases between them. The CDR3 covers 15 residues. Germline loops: CDR1 LGHNT, CDR2 FRNRAP. As DNA, the CDR3 is TGTGCTAGTGGTTTGATAGGGCTTGGTGGAAACACCATATATTTT. As protein: CASGLIGLGGNTIYF.

The chain employs TRBV6-5 and TRBJ2-3; D is unclear. The ends were cut back, 7 bases at V and 2 bases at J, with 10 bases in the middle. This CDR3 is built from 13 residues. Germline V lookup: CDR1 MNHEY, CDR2 SVGAGI. The CDR3 sequence is CASKRLHTDTQYF. The DNA for the CDR3 is TGTGCCAGCAAACGGCTTCACACAGATACGCAGTATTTT.

J is TRBJ1-2 and V is TRBV6-1, with D uncertain. Germline CDR1 and CDR2: MNHNS and SASEGT. Trimming removed 3 bases at V and 8 bases at J, with 19 bases between. This CDR3 comprises 15 residues. CDR3 nucleotide sequence: TGTGCCAGCAGTGAGTTGTCCCTTCAATTTTACGGCTACACCTTC. Protein product: CASSELSLQFYGYTF.

CDR3 sequence reads: CASRLSGNGYTF. The CDR3 DNA reads as TGTGCCAGCAGACTCAGCGGGAATGGCTACACCTTC. This chain connects TRBV28 to TRBJ1-2; D gene uncertain. V dropped 6 bases and J dropped 6 bases, with 11 bases sitting between them. The CDR3 runs to 12 residues. CDR1 is MDHEN, CDR2 SYDVKM, per germline.

This clone has just a few counts. The rearrangement links TRBV5-4 to TRBJ2-5, with a weak D call TRBD2 (5 bases). Germline CDR1 is SGHNT and CDR2 is YYREEE (reference sequence). This CDR3 spans 14 amino acids. Trimming cost V 0 bases and J 4 bases, with 10 bases left between them. The CDR3 is CASSLASTRETQYF. CDR3 coding DNA: TGTGCCAGCAGCTTGGCTAGCACGCGAGAGACCCAGTACTTC.

The CDR3 reads CATSRGAQETQYF. CDR3 nucleotides: TGTGCCACCAGCAGAGGTGCCCAAGAGACCCAGTACTTC. The V and J genes are TRBV15 and TRBJ2-5; D call uncertain. CDR1 LNHNV and CDR2 YYDKDF come from the germline V gene (reference sequence). The CDR3 runs 13 residues. Trimming took off 1 base at V and 1 base at J, with 4 bases between the two ends.

The chain joins TRBV7-8 to TRBJ1-1; a possible D gene is TRBD1 (6 bases). The germline CDR1 and CDR2 sequences are SGHVS and FQNEAQ. The CDR3 is 15 amino acids. The ends were cut back, 5 bases at V and 1 base at J, with 14 bases in the middle. The CDR3, as DNA: TGTGCCAGCAGCCGGGACCCGGGACAGAACACTGAAGCTTTCTTT. Its translation: CASSRDPGQNTEAFF.

The V gene is TRBV11-3, the J gene TRBJ2-1; D may be TRBD2 (7 bases). Trimming pared 4 bases from V and 8 bases from J, leaving 21 bases between. This CDR3 is 16 amino acids long. Germline CDR1 reads SGHNT; CDR2 reads YENEEA. The CDR3: CASSSLWTGAGDEQFF. For the CDR3, the DNA is TGTGCCAGCAGCTCCTTGTGGACGGGGGCGGGGGATGAGCAGTTCTTC.

The chain is built from TRBV7-2 and TRBJ1-2; D possibly corresponds to TRBD1 (6 bases). CDR1 SGHTA and CDR2 FQGNSA come from the germline V gene. The length of the CDR3 is 15 residues. The V end lost 1 base, the J end lost 4 bases, and 13 bases lay between the germline ends. The DNA of the CDR3 is TGTGCCAGCAGCTTAGTTGGGGGGGCGAGCTATGGCTACACCTTC. Its protein product is CASSLVGGASYGYTF.

This chain joins TRBV28 and TRBJ2-4, with D possibly being TRBD1 (7 bases). Germline V CDR1 and CDR2: MDHEN, SYDVKM. The ends were cut back, 5 bases at V and 0 bases at J, with 23 bases in the middle. CDR3 size: 19 residues. The CDR3 nucleotides read TGTGCCAGCAGTCCAGGGACAGAGTGGAGGGGGGTAGCCAAAAACATTCAGTACTTC. Amino acid sequence: CASSPGTEWRGVAKNIQYF.

The rearrangement uses TRBV2 and TRBJ1-2; unclear D gene. CDR3 length: 12 amino acids. Germline V gene lookup returns CDR1 SNHLY and CDR2 FYNNEI. V dropped 7 bases and J dropped 7 bases, with 13 bases sitting between them. The CDR3 DNA is TGTGCCAGCATGTCCCAAGGGCTTGGCTACACCTTC. Its translation: CASMSQGLGYTF.